This T cell receptor (beta chain) derives from a study of T-cell reconstitution after alpha-beta-depleted transplantation in children. Study results and limitations: At around two months after transplant, the alpha-beta T cells were reportedly derived from several hundred expanded clones that came from non-depleted graft cells. A year post-transplant, T-cell counts and diversity derived mostly from newly produced T cells. Some patients owed their high day-60 TCRbeta diversity to surviving recipient T cells and thymic progenitors.

The V and J ends lost 4 bases and 6 bases respectively, with 10 bases between them. The CDR3 is 13 amino acids. Details on this clonotype: Its antigen remains unknown.

Molecular barcoding with unique molecular identifiers was used for the TCRbeta library. Each CDR3 protein gets one entry after TCRdb re-called the PCR reads with MiXCR. The sample records about a million distinct CDR3 sequences, about 29% being singletons. Here the sequenced sample was PBMCs, mostly from graft donor cells, taken 360 days after TCRalphabeta/CD19-depleted stem cell transplant. This chain joins TRBV12-3 or TRBV12-4 and TRBJ2-1; D is unresolved. The sequence was obtained from a boy in the first two years of life who had a stem cell transplant for SCID, so the T cells may come from the graft donor. The CDR3 bases are TGTGCCAGCAGTTCTAGGGTTGGCAATGAGCAGTTCTTC. This sequence encodes CASSSRVGNEQFF.